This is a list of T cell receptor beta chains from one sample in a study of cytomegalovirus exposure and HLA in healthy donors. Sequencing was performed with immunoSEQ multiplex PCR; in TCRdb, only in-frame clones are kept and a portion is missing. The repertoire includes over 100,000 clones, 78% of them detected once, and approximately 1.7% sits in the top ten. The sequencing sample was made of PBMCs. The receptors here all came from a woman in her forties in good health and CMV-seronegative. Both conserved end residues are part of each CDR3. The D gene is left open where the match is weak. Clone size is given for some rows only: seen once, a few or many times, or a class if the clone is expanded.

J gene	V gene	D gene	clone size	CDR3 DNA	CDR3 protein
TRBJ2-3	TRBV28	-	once	TGTGCCAGCTCTCCCGGGAGCACAGATACGCAGTATTTT	CASSPGSTDTQYF
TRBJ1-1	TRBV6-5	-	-	TGTGCCAGCAGTTTCCAGGGGAACACTGAAGCTTTCTTT	CASSFQGNTEAFF
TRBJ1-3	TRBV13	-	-	TGTGCCAGCAGCCTCGCGTTTAGCTCTGGAAACACCATATATTTT	CASSLAFSSGNTIYF
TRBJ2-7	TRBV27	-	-	TGTGCCAGCAGTTTGGGCAGGGCATACGAGCAGTACTTC	CASSLGRAYEQYF
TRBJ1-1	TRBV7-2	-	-	TGTGCCAGCAGCCCCTCTGGGGGGGGCAGGGAGAACACTGAAGCTTTCTTT	CASSPSGGGRENTEAFF
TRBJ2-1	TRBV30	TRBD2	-	TGTGCCTGGAGCGGAAGACCACTAGCGGGAGGAGGGAATGAGCAGTTCTTC	CAWSGRPLAGGGNEQFF
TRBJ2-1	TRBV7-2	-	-	TGTGCCAGCAGCTTAGGAGGGGGCTCCTACAATGAGCAGTTCTTC	CASSLGGGSYNEQFF
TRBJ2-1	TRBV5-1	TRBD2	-	TGCGCCAGCAGCCCCAGCGGGAGGGGCAATGAGCAGTTCTTC	CASSPSGRGNEQFF
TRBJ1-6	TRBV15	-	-	TGTGCCACCAGCAGAGACGCATTTAAATTTAGGGGATCGAGGAATTCACCCCTCCACTTT	CATSRDAFKFRGSRNSPLHF
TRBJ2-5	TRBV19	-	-	TGTGCCAGTAGTATAGTTTCTAGTCAAGAGACCCAGTACTTC	CASSIVSSQETQYF
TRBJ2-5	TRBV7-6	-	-	TGTGCCAGCAGCTTAGTTGTGGGGCAGGTGAAGGGCCCGGCCCAGTACTTC	CASSLVVGQVKGPAQYF
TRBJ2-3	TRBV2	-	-	TGTGCCAGCGAGGCGGACTACACAGATACGCAGTATTTT	CASEADYTDTQYF
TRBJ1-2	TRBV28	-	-	TGTGCCAGCAGTATCGGGATTTACGGCCTTAACTATGGCTACACCTTC	CASSIGIYGLNYGYTF
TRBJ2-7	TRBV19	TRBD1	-	TGTGCCAGTAGTAGAGGGGGCAGGGGATCCTACGAGCAGTACTTC	CASSRGGRGSYEQYF
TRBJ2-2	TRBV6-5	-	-	TGTGCCAGCAGTTACTTTCCAACCGGGGAGCTGTTTTTT	CASSYFPTGELFF
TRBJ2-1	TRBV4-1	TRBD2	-	TGCGCCAGCAGCCCGATAGCGGGATCCTACAATGAGCAGTTCTTC	CASSPIAGSYNEQFF
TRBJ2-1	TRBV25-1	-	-	TGTGCCAGCAGTGAATCCCCATCGAGGACAAACTACAATGAGCAGTTCTTC	CASSESPSRTNYNEQFF
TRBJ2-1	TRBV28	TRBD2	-	TGTGCCAGCAGCCTCGTGCGACTAGCCGCCTACAATGAGCAGTTCTTC	CASSLVRLAAYNEQFF
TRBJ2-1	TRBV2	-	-	TGTGCCAGCAGTGGCAGGGATAGAAATGAGCAGTTCTTC	CASSGRDRNEQFF
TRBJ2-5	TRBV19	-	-	TGTGCCAGTAGTCTCCTACCCGGACAGAACTCAGAACAAGAGACCCAGTACTTC	CASSLLPGQNSEQETQYF
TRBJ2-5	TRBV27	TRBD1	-	TGTGCCAGCAGTTTATCGGACAGGAGCGTCCCATTGCAGTACTTC	CASSLSDRSVPLQYF
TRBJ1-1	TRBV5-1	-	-	TGCGCCAGCAGCTTCGTCCTCCTACAGGGTGGCACTGAAGCTTTCTTT	CASSFVLLQGGTEAFF
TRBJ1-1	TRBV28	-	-	TGTGCCGGCGGGGGGAACACTGAAGCTTTCTTT	CAGGGNTEAFF
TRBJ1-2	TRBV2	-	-	TGTGCCAGCAGGGAAGACAGGTCGAACTATGGCTACACCTTC	CASREDRSNYGYTF
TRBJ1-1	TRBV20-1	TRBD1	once	TGCAGTGTCGACGACAGGGACGCAGCTTTCTTT	CSVDDRDAAFF
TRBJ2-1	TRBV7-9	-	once	TGTGCCAGTGGGAACCCAGGACTGTTGGAGCAGTTCTTC	CASGNPGLLEQFF
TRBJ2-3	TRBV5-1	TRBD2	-	TGCGCCAGCAGCTTGGCCGGAAAACAAGGACTAGCGGAATTATCAGATACGCAGTATTTT	CASSLAGKQGLAELSDTQYF
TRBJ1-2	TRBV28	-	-	TGTGCCAGCAGTTTTCCAGGGTCTGGCTACACCTTC	CASSFPGSGYTF
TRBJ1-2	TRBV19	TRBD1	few	TGTGCCAGCAGCCGCGGACAGGGACAAAAAGGCTATGGCTACACCTTC	CASSRGQGQKGYGYTF
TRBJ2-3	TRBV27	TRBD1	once	TGTGCCAGCAACAAGGACAGGGTGTCAGATACGCAGTATTTT	CASNKDRVSDTQYF
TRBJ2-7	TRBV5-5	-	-	TGTGCCAGCAGCTTCGCTCTAGCCTACGAGCAGTACTTC	CASSFALAYEQYF
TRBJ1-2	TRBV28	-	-	TGTGCCAGCAGTTGGGGACTGCTAGCTAACTATGGCTACACCTTC	CASSWGLLANYGYTF
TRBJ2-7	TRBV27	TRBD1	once	TGTGCCAGCAGCCCGACAGGGGTCCCCTACGAGCAGTACTTC	CASSPTGVPYEQYF
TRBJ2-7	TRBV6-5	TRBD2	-	TGTGCCAGCAGTTACCGGGGGGGCGAGCAGTACTTC	CASSYRGGEQYF